Following are 32 T cell receptor beta chains from one sample sequenced in a study of blood T cell repertoires in COVID-19. Clones were sequenced by immunoSEQ multiplex PCR, and TCRdb holds only the in-frame ones, with some missing. The table has some 240,000 clones, roughly 90% seen once; the top ten hold 5.5% to 6.5%. The sequencing sample was made of peripheral blood. Every receptor here comes from a man aged 55 to 69 who had recovered from COVID-19.

As DNA, the CDR3 is TGTGCCAGCAGCTTAGGGAATTTTGGGGGCCGTGGAAACACCATATATTTT. Translating it yields CASSLGNFGGRGNTIYF. The J gene is TRBJ1-3, the V gene TRBV7-9; D might be TRBD1 (6 bases). The V gene lost 1 base and the J gene lost 3 bases, with 16 bases spanning the gap. This CDR3 has 17 residues. Germline CDR1 and CDR2: SEHNR and FQNEAQ (reference sequence).

This chain joins TRBV5-6 and TRBJ2-5, with D uncertain. The CDR3 loop spans 15 amino acids. Germline V lookup: CDR1 SGHDT, CDR2 YYEEEE. V was clipped by 7 bases and J by 5 bases, with 21 bases between them. This CDR3 reads CASGFRQVRTETQYF. The CDR3 region has the DNA TGTGCCAGCGGGTTTAGGCAGGTCCGAACGGAGACCCAGTACTTC.

The chain links TRBV5-1 to TRBJ2-7, with D tentatively TRBD1 (6 bases). Germline lookup yields CDR1 SGHRS and CDR2 YFSETQ. V was trimmed by 0 bases and J by 3 bases, leaving 10 bases between them. CDR3 length: 14 amino acids. CDR3: CASSLEGTSYEQYF. The CDR3 DNA reads as TGCGCCAGCAGCTTGGAGGGGACAAGCTACGAGCAGTACTTC.

This rearrangement joins TRBV7-2 to TRBJ2-7, with 7 bases lining up with TRBD1. Trimming at V came to 1 base and at J to 3 bases, leaving 9 bases not matched to a gene. The CDR3 is 16 residues long. From germline, CDR1 is SGHTA and CDR2 FQGNSA. CDR3 loop: CASSLGVGQKYYEQYF. The DNA of the CDR3 is TGTGCCAGCAGCTTAGGAGTGGGACAGAAATACTACGAGCAGTACTTC.

The chain joins TRBV5-1 to TRBJ1-2; D possibly corresponds to TRBD1 (5 bases). Germline CDR1 and CDR2: SGHRS and YFSETQ. The CDR3 spans 13 residues. V lost 2 bases to trimming and J lost 2 bases, with 7 bases between them. This CDR3 is CASSFAGNYGYTF. CDR3 DNA: TGCGCCAGCAGCTTCGCAGGGAACTATGGCTACACCTTC.

The rearrangement joins TRBV9 to TRBJ1-3; the match to TRBD1 covers 8 bases. V dropped 2 bases and J dropped 0; count of bases not matched to a gene: 19. The germline V gene encodes CDR1 SGDLS and CDR2 YYNGEE. This CDR3 region has 21 residues. The CDR3, as DNA: TGTGCCAGCAGCGTCCACTTAGAGACAGGGGACGACCTAAGCTCTGGAAACACCATATATTTT. Protein product: CASSVHLETGDDLSSGNTIYF.

This clone was counted a single time. The rearrangement links TRBV3-1 (or the pseudogene TRBV3-2) to TRBJ1-2; weak D call: TRBD1 (5 bases). The CDR3 spans 15 residues. With 1 base removed from V and 3 bases from J, the gap between germline ends came to 12 bases. CDR1 is LGHDT, CDR2 YNNKEL, per germline (reference sequence). The CDR3: CASSQGLQGYYGYTF. In DNA, the CDR3 is TGTGCCAGCAGCCAAGGCCTCCAGGGTTACTATGGCTACACCTTC.

CDR3 loop: CASSPQPLTGAEQFF. The CDR3 coding sequence is TGTGCCAGCAGCCCCCAACCCTTGACAGGGGCCGAGCAGTTCTTC. The rearrangement joins TRBV7-8 to TRBJ2-1; 8 bases agree with TRBD1. The CDR3 sequence is 15 residues long. Trimming took 5 bases from V and 10 from J; bases not matched to a gene: 13. Looked up from germline, CDR1 is SGHVS and CDR2 is FQNEAQ.

This chain connects TRBV9 to TRBJ2-3; TRBD2 matches at 9 bases. V lost 0 bases and J lost 6; bases outside the gene matches: 5. Germline CDR1 is SGDLS and CDR2 is YYNGEE. CDR3 length: 15 amino acids. The CDR3 DNA reads TGTGCCAGCAGCGTAGAAGCGGGAGGTAGTGATACGCAGTATTTT. It encodes CASSVEAGGSDTQYF.

The rearrangement uses TRBV7-2 and TRBJ2-5, with 8 bases that match TRBD2. J gave up 1 base and V 3 bases, and 1 base lay outside the gene matches. The CDR3 sequence is 14 residues long. Germline assignment: CDR1 SGHTA and CDR2 FQGNSA. The CDR3 DNA sequence: TGTGCCAGCAGCTTGACTAGCGTCCAAGAGACCCAGTACTTC. This codes for CASSLTSVQETQYF.

The DNA for the CDR3 is TGTGCCAGCAGCTTAACGAAAGGGGGCGTCAGATACAATGAGCAGTTCTTC. This sequence encodes CASSLTKGGVRYNEQFF. The chain couples TRBV7-9 to TRBJ2-1; TRBD1 aligns across 7 bases. This CDR3 contains 17 residues. Per the germline V gene, CDR1 is SEHNR and CDR2 is FQNEAQ (reference sequence). Losses at the gene ends were 2 bases for V and 4 bases for J; bases not matched to a gene: 11.

This clone has only a few counts. The chain combines TRBV7-3 with TRBJ2-1, with 7 bases fitting TRBD2. CDR3 length: 15 amino acids. Germline V gene sequence: CDR1 SGHTA, CDR2 FQGTGA. The V and J ends lost 6 bases and 0 bases, in that order; junction bases with no gene match: 5. CDR3 sequence reads: CASSKTGGSYNEQFF. The DNA of the CDR3 is TGTGCCAGCAGTAAAACGGGGGGCTCCTACAATGAGCAGTTCTTC.

V usage is TRBV12-3 or TRBV12-4 and J usage is TRBJ2-1, with 8 bases matching TRBD1. Losses at the gene ends were 3 bases for V and 11 bases for J; bases not matched to a gene: 6. This CDR3 spans 13 amino acids. The CDR3 spells CASSFQGAEKQFF. CDR3 in DNA: TGTGCCAGCAGTTTCCAGGGGGCGGAGAAGCAGTTCTTC.

The rearrangement uses TRBV11-3 and TRBJ2-1, with 9 nucleotides matching TRBD2. The trim removed 3 bases at V and 9 bases at J, leaving 12 bases unmatched. CDR1 is SGHNT and CDR2 is YENEEA in the germline V gene. The CDR3 length is 16 residues. CDR3 nucleotide sequence: TGTGCCAGCAGCTTGGATGGGACTAGCCCTTCAAGTGAGCAGTTCTTC. Its translation: CASSLDGTSPSSEQFF.

Only one count was recorded for this clone. V gene TRBV5-1 combines with J gene TRBJ2-4; maybe TRBD1 (6 bases). The germline CDR1 and CDR2 sequences are SGHRS and YFSETQ. Trimming stripped 4 bases from V and 8 bases from J, with 13 bases between. CDR3 length: 13 residues. The CDR3 region has the DNA TGCGCCAGCAGCCTGGACAACAGGGACATTCAGTACTTC. It translates to CASSLDNRDIQYF.

This chain connects TRBV12-5 to TRBJ2-5; D not resolved. The CDR3 runs to 11 residues. Germline V CDR1 and CDR2: LGHNT, FRNRAP. Trimming pared 5 bases from V and 3 bases from J, leaving 4 bases between. The CDR3 DNA reads as TGTGCTAGTGGTACAGAAGAGACCCAGTACTTC. Its protein is CASGTEETQYF. The full variable domain, in which reference TRBV12-5 and TRBJ2-5 provide the parts outside the CDR3, is DARVTQTPRHKVTEMGQEVTMRCQPILGHNTVFWYRQTMMQGLELLAYFRNRAPLDDSGMPKDRFSAEMPDATLATLKIQPSEPRDSAVYFCASGTEETQYFGPGTRLLVL.

The V and J genes are TRBV7-2 and TRBJ1-1; no clear D gene. This CDR3 has 13 residues. V shed 3 bases and J shed 6 bases, with 11 bases lying between them. Germline lookup yields CDR1 SGHTA and CDR2 FQGNSA. CDR3 DNA sequence: TGTGCCAGCAGCTTGGAGAGAGGCGCTGAAGCTTTCTTT. It specifies CASSLERGAEAFF.

This chain connects TRBV9 to TRBJ2-5, with D tentatively TRBD1 (6 bases). Germline CDR1 and CDR2: SGDLS and YYNGEE. The CDR3 has 14 residues. Deletions cut 4 bases from V and 3 bases from J, with 13 bases between. The CDR3 loop is CASSRTAAKETQYF. The CDR3 bases are TGTGCCAGCAGCCGGACAGCAGCTAAAGAGACCCAGTACTTC.

This chain connects TRBV6-6 to TRBJ1-2, with a possible D match to TRBD1 (6 bases). This CDR3 comprises 13 residues. The V and J ends lost 6 bases and 4 bases respectively, with 12 bases between them. Germline V CDR1 and CDR2: MNHNY, SVGAGI (reference sequence). CDR3 protein: CASRLTGVYGYTF. As DNA, the CDR3 is TGTGCCAGCAGGCTGACAGGAGTCTATGGCTACACCTTC.

The J gene is TRBJ2-1, the V gene TRBV4-2; 7 nucleotides line up with TRBD2. From germline, CDR1 is LGHNA and CDR2 YNFKEQ. V lost 1 base, J lost 1 base, and 7 bases stayed unmatched. There are 17 residues in the CDR3. The chain's CDR3 is CASSQGAQRGSYNEQFF. The DNA of the CDR3 is TGTGCCAGCAGCCAAGGAGCTCAGCGGGGATCCTACAATGAGCAGTTCTTC.

The CDR3 reads CASSPTGDSTYGYTF. In nucleotides, the CDR3 is TGTGCCAGCTCACCGACAGGGGACAGTACCTATGGCTACACCTTC. The rearrangement links TRBV18 to TRBJ1-2; 8 bases are shared with TRBD1. V shed 3 bases and J 4 bases; nucleotides not matched to a gene: 7. Germline assignment: CDR1 KGHSH and CDR2 LQKENI. The CDR3 consists of 15 residues.

This sequence joins TRBV6-5 and TRBJ1-2; D unclear. CDR1 MNHEY and CDR2 SVGAGI come from the germline V gene. The germline V and J ends were trimmed by 4 bases and 4 bases, with 16 bases remaining between them. The CDR3 runs to 15 residues. The CDR3 DNA sequence: TGTGCCAGCAGTTCCCAGTCGACACGAATCTATGGCTACACCTTC. Its translation: CASSSQSTRIYGYTF.

The rearrangement joins TRBV11-3 to TRBJ2-5; a weak D match, TRBD2 (6 bases). With 0 bases removed from V and 5 bases from J, the gap between germline ends came to 10 bases. The CDR3 is made up of 14 amino acids. Germline loops: CDR1 SGHNT, CDR2 YENEEA. CDR3 sequence: CASSLEGGSETQYF. CDR3 coding DNA: TGTGCCAGCAGCTTAGAGGGGGGTAGCGAGACCCAGTACTTC.

The chain links TRBV9 to TRBJ2-6, with 9 bases matching TRBD1. V shed 4 bases, J shed 6 bases, and the junction held 5 bases outside the gene matches. CDR1 and CDR2 from the germline V gene are SGDLS and YYNGEE. This CDR3 region has 15 residues. CDR3 DNA sequence: TGTGCCAGCAGCATAACAGGGGGCGAGGCCAACGTCCTGACTTTC. Translated, it gives CASSITGGEANVLTF.

The chain carries TRBV11-3 and TRBJ2-1; TRBD1 matches 8 bases. The CDR3 spans 18 residues. Germline-derived CDR1 and CDR2 are SGHNT and YENEEA. The J segment lost 1 base and the V segment lost 3 bases, leaving 11 bases of the junction unmatched. CDR3 sequence (DNA): TGTGCCAGCAGCTTGGGGACAGGTGCCTTGGGGTCCTACAATGAGCAGTTCTTC. This sequence encodes CASSLGTGALGSYNEQFF.

This sequence joins TRBV5-1 and TRBJ2-7; 8 positions agree with TRBD2. The CDR3 spans 17 residues. The V gene's germline CDR1 is SGHRS and CDR2 YFSETQ. The ends lost 1 base at V and 0 bases at J; junction bases unmatched: 9. CDR3 sequence (DNA): TGCGCCAGCAGCTTGTATCTGGCGGGAGGACTCTCCTACGAGCAGTACTTC. Translating gives CASSLYLAGGLSYEQYF. The complete variable domain, with remaining parts taken from reference TRBV5-1 and TRBJ2-7, reads KAGVTQTPRYLIKTRGQQVTLSCSPISGHRSVSWYQQTPGQGLQFLFEYFSETQRNKGNFPGRFSGRQFSNSRSEMNVSTLELGDSALYLCASSLYLAGGLSYEQYFGPGTRLTVT.

V is TRBV6-5 and J is TRBJ1-1, with a possible D match to TRBD1 (5 bases). Trimming removed 8 bases at V and 1 base at J, with 14 bases between. Germline CDR1 and CDR2: MNHEY and SVGAGI. CDR3 size: 14 residues. CDR3 amino acids: CASGWGEKNTEAFF. The CDR3 nucleotides are TGTGCCAGCGGGTGGGGGGAAAAGAACACTGAAGCTTTCTTT.

V and J are TRBV9 and TRBJ1-2, with TRBD1 matching over 8 bases. In germline, CDR1 is SGDLS, CDR2 YYNGEE. The V and J ends lost 0 bases and 1 base, in that order; junction bases with no gene match: 17. The CDR3 consists of 20 residues. The CDR3 DNA follows: TGTGCCAGCAGCGTAGCTACGACAAGTTCTACAGGGGGGTTTAACTATGGCTACACCTTC. Its protein product is CASSVATTSSTGGFNYGYTF.

The chain joins TRBV5-4 to TRBJ2-5; the D gene is possibly TRBD1 (6 bases). V dropped 1 base and J dropped 6 bases, with 10 bases sitting between them. Per germline, CDR1 SGHNT and CDR2 YYREEE (reference sequence). The CDR3 runs 13 residues. This CDR3 reads CASSLHREKTQYF. The CDR3 nucleotides are TGTGCCAGCAGCTTGCACAGGGAAAAGACCCAGTACTTC.

The rearrangement joins TRBV7-2 to TRBJ2-1; D is undetermined. The germline gives CDR1 SGHTA, CDR2 FQGNSA. The CDR3 length is 15 residues. V shed 2 bases and J shed 2 bases, with 10 bases lying between them. The CDR3 loop reads CASSLMAVAYNEQFF. As DNA, the CDR3 is TGTGCCAGCAGCTTAATGGCGGTCGCCTACAATGAGCAGTTCTTC.

The J gene is TRBJ2-2, the V gene TRBV6-2 or TRBV6-3; 9 bases map to TRBD1. The germline V gene encodes CDR1 MNHEY and CDR2 SVGEGT. The CDR3 runs 14 residues. The junction had 3 bases not matched to a gene; V was cut back by 4 bases and J by 6 bases. The CDR3 DNA reads as TGTGCCAGCAGTTGGACAGGGGAGTCCGGGGAGCTGTTTTTT. Amino acids: CASSWTGESGELFF.

Notes on this clone: The identical CDR3 is also encoded by other nucleotide sequences in the sample. V usage is TRBV3-1 (or the pseudogene TRBV3-2) and J usage is TRBJ2-2, with 9 bases that match TRBD2. V was pared by 2 bases and J by 6 bases, with 1 base of the junction left unmatched. CDR1 and CDR2 from the germline V gene are LGHDT and YNNKEL (reference sequence). This CDR3 spans 14 amino acids. CDR3 nucleotide sequence: TGTGCCAGCAGCCAATTAGCGGGAGCCGGGGAGCTGTTTTTT. The encoded protein is CASSQLAGAGELFF.